This TCR beta chain was identified during a study of human T cells and chemical hapten exposure (dated by TCRdb to the early 2020s). For the study in its entirety: For sensitization, 2% DPC in acetone was applied to a roughly 2 cm by roughly 2 cm area of upper inner arm skin. Throughout the study period of roughly 24 weeks, patients also received therapeutic DPC doses to the scalp every week. Patch tests used Finn chambers with 0.01% DPC on the upper back, scored after 6 days by International Contact Dermatitis Research Group standards. The mostly female patient cohort included alopecia areata with under or over 50% scalp involvement, alopecia totalis and alopecia universalis. Libraries were pooled for sequencing, and variation in per-sample TCR yields was attributed mainly to small differences in library volumes within the pool. This study followed changes in the peripheral blood TCR repertoire in vivo during primary and secondary sensitization of alopecia patients to the hapten diphenylcyclopropenone (DPC). Blood samples were taken from patients before sensitization (week 0) and then at 2, 6 and about 24 weeks after DPC sensitization. For TCR sequencing, blood came from 25 to 35 alopecia patients at anywhere from one to four time points (pre-sensitization, 2, 6 and 24 weeks).

Broad study findings and their caveats: Alopecia, a presumed autoimmune disease, was present in all patients, so the immune response of the patients might differ from that of healthy individuals. Expanded TCRs formed significantly more large CDR3 similarity clusters than pre-sensitization or healthy control sets, consistent with antigen-driven responses. The number of TCRs above 1 in 1000 frequency did not change with DPC sensitization; there was no evidence of global repertoire structure alterations. After repeated subsampling, the strength of the expansion versus patch-test correlation and the threshold at which it became significant changed. A positive correlation was found between the number of PT1 expanded TCRs and patch test score, with significance reached at thresholds 8, 16 and 32 but not 4.

At the junction V is shortened by 6 bases and J by 0 bases, with 6 bases in between. CDR3 length: 13 amino acids, cysteine to phenylalanine. Only CDR3 DNA remains: 39 bases, in frame from the first base. The library relied on RACE. Sequenced using a NextSeq 500. During library preparation, unique molecular identifiers were attached to individual cDNA molecules so that TCRs could be counted in a quantitative, reproducible way. From each blood RNA sample, both TCR alpha and TCR beta chains were sequenced. On the study's bioinformatics: A median of about 89,000 TCRs per sample was observed, with a range of about 23,224 to 750,000. The Decombinator software suite was used to annotate V, J and CDR3 in the TCR reads. Every sample was subsampled to the same number of TCRs (28,000) for the PS versus PT1 abundance plots. TCRs were defined as expanded if absent before sensitization and observed at least eight times at the 2-week time point. TCRdb passed the public sequencing reads through fastp at Q25 and MiXCR, retaining productive beta sequences. Each entry merges the rows of one CDR3 protein and shows their most common DNA and genes. V and J calls and clone size were set by TCRdb, not the authors. The sample includes roughly 380,000 distinct CDR3 sequences, with 5% to 6.5% observed a single time. About 2.5% of the sample goes to the ten largest clones.

A few counts support this clonotype. Its specific antigen is unknown. No qualities accompany the bases; no much larger clone lies one base away. The time point tag for this specimen amounts to: pre-sensitization, week 0. The treatment or condition label, as the study defines it: therapeutic diphenylcyclopropenone sensitization with weekly scalp DPC. At every patch-test visit, the blood draw took place before the patch test was put on. Patients were eligible if aged 18 to 70, diagnosed with alopecia and judged suitable for DPC therapy, and pregnant patients were excluded. Total RNA was extracted from unfractionated whole blood that had been collected in Tempus Blood RNA tubes.

The sequencing here drew on whole blood, taken in connection with sensitization to the hapten diphenylcyclopropenone (DPC). The TCR sequence derives from a woman in her forties or fifties with alopecia areata. Some clones in this sample may be carry-over from other donors' samples. The chain is made from TRBV12-3 or TRBV12-4 and TRBJ1-3; no D gene call is confident. The DNA sequence reads TGTGCCAGCAGATTCTACTCTGGAAACACCATATATTTT. The translation is CASRFYSGNTIYF.